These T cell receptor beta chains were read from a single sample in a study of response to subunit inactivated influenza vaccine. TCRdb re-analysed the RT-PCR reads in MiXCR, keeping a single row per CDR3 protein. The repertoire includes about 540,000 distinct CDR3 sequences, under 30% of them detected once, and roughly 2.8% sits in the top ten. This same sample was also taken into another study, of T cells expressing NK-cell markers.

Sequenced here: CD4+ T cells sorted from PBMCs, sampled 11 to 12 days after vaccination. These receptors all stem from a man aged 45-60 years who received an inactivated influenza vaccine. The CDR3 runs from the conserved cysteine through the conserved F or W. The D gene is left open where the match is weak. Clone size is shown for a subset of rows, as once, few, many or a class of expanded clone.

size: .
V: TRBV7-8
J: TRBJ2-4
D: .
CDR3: CASSLLVTGNIQYF
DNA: TGTGCCAGCAGCTTACTGGTGACAGGAAACATTCAGTACTTC

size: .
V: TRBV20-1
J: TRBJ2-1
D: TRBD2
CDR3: CSASPSGAPYNEQFF
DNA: TGCAGTGCTAGTCCTAGCGGGGCTCCATACAATGAGCAGTTCTTC

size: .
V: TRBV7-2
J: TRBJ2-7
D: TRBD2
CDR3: CASSTQRGAYEQYF
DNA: TGTGCCAGCAGCACCCAGCGGGGGGCCTACGAGCAGTACTTC

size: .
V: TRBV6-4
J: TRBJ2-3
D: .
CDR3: CASSDSRDNTDTQYF
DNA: TGTGCCAGCAGTGACTCGCGGGATAACACAGATACGCAGTATTTT

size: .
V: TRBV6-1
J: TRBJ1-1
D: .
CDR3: CASSNGQMNTEAFF
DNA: TGTGCCAGCAGTAATGGACAGATGAACACTGAAGCTTTCTTT

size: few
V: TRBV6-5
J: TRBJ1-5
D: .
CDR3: CASSYRDNQPQHF
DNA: TGTGCCAGCAGTTATAGGGACAATCAGCCCCAGCATTTT

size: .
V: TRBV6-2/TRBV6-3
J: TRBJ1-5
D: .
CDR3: CASSYSVLRHPPQHF
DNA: TGTGCCAGCAGTTACTCGGTTCTCCGACACCCTCCCCAGCATTTT

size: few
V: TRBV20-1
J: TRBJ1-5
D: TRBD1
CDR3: CSARNPGTGGNQPQHF
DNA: TGCAGTGCTAGAAACCCCGGGACAGGGGGCAATCAGCCCCAGCATTTT

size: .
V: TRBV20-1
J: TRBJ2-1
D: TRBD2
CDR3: CSAQPLGEGLYNEQFF
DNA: TGCAGTGCCCAGCCCTTAGGGGAGGGCCTATACAATGAGCAGTTCTTC

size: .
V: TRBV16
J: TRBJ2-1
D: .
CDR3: CASSQFTFGNEQFF
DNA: TGTGCCAGCAGCCAATTTACCTTTGGAAATGAGCAGTTCTTC

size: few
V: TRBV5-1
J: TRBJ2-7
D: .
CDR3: CASSLDPDVPGYEQYF
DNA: TGCGCCAGCAGCTTGGACCCGGACGTCCCCGGATACGAGCAGTACTTC

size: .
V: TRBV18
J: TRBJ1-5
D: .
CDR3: CASSQGSEGNQPQHF
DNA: TGTGCCAGCTCCCAGGGTTCGGAGGGCAATCAGCCCCAGCATTTT

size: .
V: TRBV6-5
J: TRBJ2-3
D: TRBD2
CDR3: CASSHQRGALPDTQYF
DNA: TGTGCCAGCAGTCACCAGCGGGGGGCCCTCCCAGATACGCAGTATTTT

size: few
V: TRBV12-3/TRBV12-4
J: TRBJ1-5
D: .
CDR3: CASSSGRASGNQPQHF
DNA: TGTGCCAGCAGTTCGGGGCGCGCATCGGGCAATCAGCCCCAGCATTTT

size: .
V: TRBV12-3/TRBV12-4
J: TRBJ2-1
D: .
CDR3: CASSTLTYNEQFF
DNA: TGTGCCAGCAGTACTTTAACCTACAATGAGCAGTTCTTC

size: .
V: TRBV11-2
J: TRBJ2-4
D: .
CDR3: CASRSPGTATNIQYF
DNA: TGTGCCAGCAGATCCCCCGGTACAGCCACGAACATTCAGTACTTC

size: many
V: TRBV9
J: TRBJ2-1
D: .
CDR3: CASSSTSFGDNEQFF
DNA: TGTGCCAGCAGTTCTACTAGTTTCGGAGACAATGAGCAGTTCTTC

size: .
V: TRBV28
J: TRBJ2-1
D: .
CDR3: CASSPVRLAGNEQFF
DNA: TGTGCCAGCAGCCCGGTACGTCTCGCAGGCAATGAGCAGTTCTTC

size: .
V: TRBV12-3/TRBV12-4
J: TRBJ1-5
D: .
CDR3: CASSPGLYSNQPQHF
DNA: TGTGCCAGCAGTCCCGGGCTCTATAGCAATCAGCCCCAGCATTTT

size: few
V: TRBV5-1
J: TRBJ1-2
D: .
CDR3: CASSLDGPPGYTF
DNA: TGCGCCAGCAGCTTGGATGGGCCCCCTGGCTACACCTTC

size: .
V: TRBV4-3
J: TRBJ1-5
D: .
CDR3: CASSLDIRNQPQHF
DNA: TGCGCCAGCAGCCTGGACATCCGCAATCAGCCCCAGCATTTT

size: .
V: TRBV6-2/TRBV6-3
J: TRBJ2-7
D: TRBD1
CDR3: CASSYPVGQLDYEQYF
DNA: TGTGCCAGCAGTTACCCCGTGGGACAGCTCGACTACGAGCAGTACTTC

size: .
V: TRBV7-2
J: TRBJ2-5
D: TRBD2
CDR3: CASSWSSGKETQYF
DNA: TGTGCCAGCAGCTGGTCTAGCGGGAAAGAGACCCAGTACTTC

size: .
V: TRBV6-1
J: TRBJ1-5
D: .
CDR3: CASRAGWGSNQPQHF
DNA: TGTGCCAGCAGAGCAGGGTGGGGTAGCAATCAGCCCCAGCATTTT

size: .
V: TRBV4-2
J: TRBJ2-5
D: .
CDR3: CASSQDRTQSWTQSF
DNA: TGTGCCAGCAGCCAAGATAGGACGCAATCTTGGACCCAGTCCTTC

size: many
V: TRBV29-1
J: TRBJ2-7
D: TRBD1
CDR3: CSVRTGPEQYF
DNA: TGCAGCGTGAGGACAGGGCCCGAGCAGTACTTC

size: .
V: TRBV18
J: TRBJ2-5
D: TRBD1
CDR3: CASTNRGQETQYF
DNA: TGTGCCAGCACAAACAGGGGGCAAGAGACCCAGTACTTC

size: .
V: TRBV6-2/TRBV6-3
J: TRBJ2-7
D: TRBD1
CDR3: CASTSGQGRYEQYF
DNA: TGTGCCAGCACCTCGGGACAGGGTCGGTACGAGCAGTACTTC

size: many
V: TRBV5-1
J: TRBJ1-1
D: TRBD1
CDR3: CASSLQGANTEAFF
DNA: TGCGCCAGCAGCTTACAGGGGGCGAACACTGAAGCTTTCTTT

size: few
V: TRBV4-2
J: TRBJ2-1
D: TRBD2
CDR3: CASSQGLLAGEYNEQFF
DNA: TGTGCCAGCAGCCAAGGGTTGCTAGCGGGAGAATATAATGAGCAGTTCTTC

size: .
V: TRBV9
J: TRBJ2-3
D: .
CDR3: CASSAQKGDTQYF
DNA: TGTGCCAGCAGCGCGCAAAAGGGAGATACGCAGTATTTT

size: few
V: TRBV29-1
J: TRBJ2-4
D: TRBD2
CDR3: CSVRLAENIQYF
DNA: TGCAGCGTCCGACTAGCGGAAAACATTCAGTACTTC

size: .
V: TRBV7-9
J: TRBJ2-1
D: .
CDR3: CASSLDRFSYNEQFF
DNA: TGTGCCAGCAGCTTAGACAGGTTCTCCTACAATGAGCAGTTCTTC

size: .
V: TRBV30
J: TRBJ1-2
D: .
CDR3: CAWSPYYPRKNYGYTF
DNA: TGTGCCTGGAGCCCATATTACCCCCGGAAGAACTATGGCTACACCTTC

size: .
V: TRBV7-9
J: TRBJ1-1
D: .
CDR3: CASSLVSMNTEAFF
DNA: TGTGCCAGCAGCTTAGTTTCAATGAACACTGAAGCTTTCTTT

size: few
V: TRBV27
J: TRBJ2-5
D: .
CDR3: CASSLRASPFGETQYF
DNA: TGTGCCAGCAGTTTAAGGGCCAGCCCCTTTGGAGAGACCCAGTACTTC

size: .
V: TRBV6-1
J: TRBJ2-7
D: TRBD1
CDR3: CASSAALDRANEQYF
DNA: TGTGCCAGCAGTGCAGCGTTGGACAGGGCTAACGAGCAGTACTTC

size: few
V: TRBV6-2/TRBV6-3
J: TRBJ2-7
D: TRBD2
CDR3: CASRAPDRTSGKTGYEQYF
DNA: TGTGCCAGCAGGGCCCCGGATAGGACTAGCGGGAAGACTGGGTACGAGCAGTACTTC

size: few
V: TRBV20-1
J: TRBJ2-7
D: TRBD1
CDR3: CSARAQGALRYEQYF
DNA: TGCAGTGCTAGAGCACAGGGGGCGCTGAGGTACGAGCAGTACTTC

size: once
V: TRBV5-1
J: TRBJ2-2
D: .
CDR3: CASKRDFGTGELFF
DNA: TGCGCCAGCAAAAGGGACTTTGGCACCGGGGAGCTGTTTTTT

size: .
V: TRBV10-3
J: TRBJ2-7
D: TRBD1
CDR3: CAATGTGDSYEQYF
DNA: TGTGCCGCTACCGGGACAGGGGATTCTTACGAGCAGTACTTC

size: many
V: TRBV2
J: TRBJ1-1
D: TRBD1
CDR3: CASRMTGGTEAFF
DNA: TGTGCCAGCAGGATGACAGGGGGCACTGAAGCTTTCTTT

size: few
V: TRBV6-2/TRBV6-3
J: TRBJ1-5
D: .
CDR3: CASTDLGSNQPQHF
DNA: TGTGCCAGCACCGATCTGGGGAGCAATCAGCCCCAGCATTTT